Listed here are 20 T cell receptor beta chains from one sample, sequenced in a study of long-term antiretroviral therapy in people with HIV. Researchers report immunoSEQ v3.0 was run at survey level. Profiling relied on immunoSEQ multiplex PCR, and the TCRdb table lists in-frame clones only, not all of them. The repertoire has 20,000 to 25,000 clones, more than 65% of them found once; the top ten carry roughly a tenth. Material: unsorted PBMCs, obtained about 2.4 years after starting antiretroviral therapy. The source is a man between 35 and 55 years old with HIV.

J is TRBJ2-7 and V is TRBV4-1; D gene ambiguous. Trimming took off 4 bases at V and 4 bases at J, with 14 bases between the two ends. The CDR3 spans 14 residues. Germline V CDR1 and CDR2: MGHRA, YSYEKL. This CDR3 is CASSLVPGDYEQYF. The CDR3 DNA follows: TGCGCCAGCAGCCTCGTCCCAGGAGATTACGAGCAGTACTTC.

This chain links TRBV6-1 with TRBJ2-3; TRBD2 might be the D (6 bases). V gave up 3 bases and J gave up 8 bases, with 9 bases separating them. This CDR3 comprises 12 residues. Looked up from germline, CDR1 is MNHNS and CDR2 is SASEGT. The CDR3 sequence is CASSEVGGTQYF. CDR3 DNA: TGTGCCAGCAGTGAGGTGGGGGGTACGCAGTATTTT.

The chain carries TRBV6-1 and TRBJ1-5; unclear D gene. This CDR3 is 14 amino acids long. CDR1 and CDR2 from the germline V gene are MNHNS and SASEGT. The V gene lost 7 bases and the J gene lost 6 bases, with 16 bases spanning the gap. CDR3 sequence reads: CASMGPYPGQPQHF. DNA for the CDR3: TGTGCCAGCATGGGTCCCTACCCAGGTCAGCCCCAGCATTTT.

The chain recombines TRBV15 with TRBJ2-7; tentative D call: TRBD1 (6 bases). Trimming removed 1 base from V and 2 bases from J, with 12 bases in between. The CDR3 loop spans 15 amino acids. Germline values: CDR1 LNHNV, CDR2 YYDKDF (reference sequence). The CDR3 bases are TGTGCCACCAGCAGAGCGGACAGAGGGGCCTACGAGCAGTACTTC. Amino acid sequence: CATSRADRGAYEQYF.

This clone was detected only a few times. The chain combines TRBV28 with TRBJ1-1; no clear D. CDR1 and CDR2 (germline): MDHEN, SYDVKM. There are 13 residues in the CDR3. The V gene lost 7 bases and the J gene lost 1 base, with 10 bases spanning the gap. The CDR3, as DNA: TGTGCCAGCATCAAGGGTTGGAACACTGAAGCTTTCTTT. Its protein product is CASIKGWNTEAFF.

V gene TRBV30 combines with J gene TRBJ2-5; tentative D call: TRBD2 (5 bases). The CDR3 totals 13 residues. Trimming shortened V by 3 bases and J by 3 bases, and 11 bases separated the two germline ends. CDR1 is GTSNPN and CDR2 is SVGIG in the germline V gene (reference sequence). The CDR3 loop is CAWSPGGEETQYF. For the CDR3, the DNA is TGTGCCTGGAGCCCCGGAGGCGAAGAGACCCAGTACTTC.

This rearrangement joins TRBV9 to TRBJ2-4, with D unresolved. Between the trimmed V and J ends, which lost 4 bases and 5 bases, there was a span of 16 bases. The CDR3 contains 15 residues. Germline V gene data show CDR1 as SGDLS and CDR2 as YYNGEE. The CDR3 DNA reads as TGTGCCAGCAGCCCTCAACATAGGACGGAAAACATTCAGTACTTC. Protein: CASSPQHRTENIQYF. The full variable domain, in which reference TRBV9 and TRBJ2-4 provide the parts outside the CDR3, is DSGVTQTPKHLITATGQRVTLRCSPRSGDLSVYWYQQSLDQGLQFLIQYYNGEERAKGNILERFSAQQFPDLHSELNLSSLELGDSALYFCASSPQHRTENIQYFGAGTRLSVL.

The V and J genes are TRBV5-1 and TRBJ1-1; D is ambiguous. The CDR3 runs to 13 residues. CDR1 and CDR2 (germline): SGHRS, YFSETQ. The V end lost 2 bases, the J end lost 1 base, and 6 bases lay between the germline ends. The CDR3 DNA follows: TGCGCCAGCAGCTTCACTAAGAACACTGAAGCTTTCTTT. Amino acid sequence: CASSFTKNTEAFF.

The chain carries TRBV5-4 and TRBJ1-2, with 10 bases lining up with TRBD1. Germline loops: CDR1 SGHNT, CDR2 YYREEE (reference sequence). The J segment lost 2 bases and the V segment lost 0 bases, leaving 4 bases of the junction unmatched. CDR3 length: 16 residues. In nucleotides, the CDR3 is TGTGCCAGCAGCTTGGGCGACAGGGGGCGGAACTATGGCTACACCTTC. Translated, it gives CASSLGDRGRNYGYTF.

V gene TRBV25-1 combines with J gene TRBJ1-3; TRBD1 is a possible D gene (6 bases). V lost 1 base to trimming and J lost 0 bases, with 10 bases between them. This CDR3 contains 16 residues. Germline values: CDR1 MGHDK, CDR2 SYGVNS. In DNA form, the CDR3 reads TGTGCCAGCAGTGAATTGGACAGTTACTCTGGAAACACCATATATTTT. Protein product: CASSELDSYSGNTIYF.

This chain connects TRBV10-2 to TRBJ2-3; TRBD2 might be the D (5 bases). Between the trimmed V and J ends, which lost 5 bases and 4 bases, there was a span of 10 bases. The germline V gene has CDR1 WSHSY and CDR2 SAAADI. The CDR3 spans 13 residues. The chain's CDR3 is CASSLLGPDTQYF. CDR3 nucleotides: TGCGCCAGCAGTTTACTAGGCCCAGATACGCAGTATTTT.

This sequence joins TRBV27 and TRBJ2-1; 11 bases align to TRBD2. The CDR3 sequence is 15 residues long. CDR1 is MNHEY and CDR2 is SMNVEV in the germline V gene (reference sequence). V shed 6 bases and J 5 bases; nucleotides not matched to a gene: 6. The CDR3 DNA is TGTGCCAGCAGGTCGGGACTAGCGGAAAACAATGAGCAGTTCTTC. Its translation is CASRSGLAENNEQFF.

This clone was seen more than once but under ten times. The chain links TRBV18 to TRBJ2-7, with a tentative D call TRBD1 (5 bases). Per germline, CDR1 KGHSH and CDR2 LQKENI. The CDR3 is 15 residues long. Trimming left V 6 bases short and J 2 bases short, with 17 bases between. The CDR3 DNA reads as TGTGCCAGCTCGCCCGGACAAACACGGGCCTACGAGCAGTACTTC. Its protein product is CASSPGQTRAYEQYF.

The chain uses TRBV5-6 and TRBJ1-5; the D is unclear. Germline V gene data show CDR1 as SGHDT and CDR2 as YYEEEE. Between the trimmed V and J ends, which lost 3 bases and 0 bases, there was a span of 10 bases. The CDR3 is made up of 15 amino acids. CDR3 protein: CASSSRLNSNQPQHF. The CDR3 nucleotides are TGTGCCAGCAGCTCTCGACTAAATAGCAATCAGCCCCAGCATTTT. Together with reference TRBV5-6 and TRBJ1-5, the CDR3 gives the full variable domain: DAGVTQSPTHLIKTRGQQVTLRCSPKSGHDTVSWYQQALGQGPQFIFQYYEEEERQRGNFPDRFSGHQFPNYSSELNVNALLLGDSALYLCASSSRLNSNQPQHFGDGTRLSIL.

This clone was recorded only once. For the CDR3, the DNA is TGTGCCAGCTCATCGTCGACAGGCCGATATAATTCACCCCTCCACTTT. Translating gives CASSSSTGRYNSPLHF. This rearrangement joins TRBV18 to TRBJ1-6; D possibly corresponds to TRBD1 (6 bases). From germline, CDR1 is KGHSH and CDR2 LQKENI. CDR3 length: 16 residues. The V end was cut by 5 bases, the J end by 4 bases, with 15 bases between.

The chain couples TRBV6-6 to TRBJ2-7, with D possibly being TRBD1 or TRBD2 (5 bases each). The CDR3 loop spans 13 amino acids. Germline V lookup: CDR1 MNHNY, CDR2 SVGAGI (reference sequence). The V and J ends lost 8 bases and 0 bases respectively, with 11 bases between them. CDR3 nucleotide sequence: TGTGCCAGCTCTTGGGGGAGCTCCTACGAGCAGTACTTC. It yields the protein CASSWGSSYEQYF.

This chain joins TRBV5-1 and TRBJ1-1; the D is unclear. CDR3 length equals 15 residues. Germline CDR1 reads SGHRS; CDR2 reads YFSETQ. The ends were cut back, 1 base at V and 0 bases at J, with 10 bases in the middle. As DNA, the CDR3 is TGCGCCAGCAGCTTGTCTCTGGGAATGAACACTGAAGCTTTCTTT. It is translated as CASSLSLGMNTEAFF. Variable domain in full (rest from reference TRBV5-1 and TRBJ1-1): KAGVTQTPRYLIKTRGQQVTLSCSPISGHRSVSWYQQTPGQGLQFLFEYFSETQRNKGNFPGRFSGRQFSNSRSEMNVSTLELGDSALYLCASSLSLGMNTEAFFGQGTRLTVV.

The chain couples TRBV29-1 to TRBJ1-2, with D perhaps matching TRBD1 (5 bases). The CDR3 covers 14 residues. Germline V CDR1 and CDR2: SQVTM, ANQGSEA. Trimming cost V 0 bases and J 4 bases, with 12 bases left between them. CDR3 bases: TGCAGCGTTGAAGATCTGGGACCGAGCTATGGCTACACCTTC. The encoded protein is CSVEDLGPSYGYTF.

The CDR3 loop is CASSPRGPGEQYF. CDR3 coding DNA: TGTGCCAGCAGTCCACGCGGCCCAGGCGAGCAGTACTTC. The chain has TRBV6-1 and TRBJ2-7; D is undetermined. This CDR3 spans 13 amino acids. The germline V and J ends were trimmed by 5 bases and 6 bases, with 14 bases remaining between them. Germline lookup yields CDR1 MNHNS and CDR2 SASEGT.

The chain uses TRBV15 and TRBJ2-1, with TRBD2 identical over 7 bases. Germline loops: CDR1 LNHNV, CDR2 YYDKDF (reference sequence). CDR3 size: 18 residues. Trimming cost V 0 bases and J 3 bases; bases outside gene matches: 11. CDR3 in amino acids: CATSRDPLAADYYNEQFF. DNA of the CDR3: TGTGCCACCAGCAGAGATCCCCTAGCGGCTGATTACTACAATGAGCAGTTCTTC.